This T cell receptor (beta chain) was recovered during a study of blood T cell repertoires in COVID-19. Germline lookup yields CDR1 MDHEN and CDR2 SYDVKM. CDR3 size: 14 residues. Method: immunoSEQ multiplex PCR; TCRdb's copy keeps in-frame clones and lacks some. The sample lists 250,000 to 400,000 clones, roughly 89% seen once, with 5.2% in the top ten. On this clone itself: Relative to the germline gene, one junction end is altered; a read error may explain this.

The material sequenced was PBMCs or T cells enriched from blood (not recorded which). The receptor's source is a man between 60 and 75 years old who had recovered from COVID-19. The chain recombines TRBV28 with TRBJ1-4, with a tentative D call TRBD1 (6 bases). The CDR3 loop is CASSSRIWLTGIYF. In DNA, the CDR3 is TGTGCCAGCAGTTCCCGTATTTGGCTCACAGGGATCTATTTT.